These 29 T cell receptor beta chains share one sample of origin, sequenced in a study of blood T cell repertoires in COVID-19. Measured with immunoSEQ multiplex PCR; TCRdb has only the in-frame clones, and not every one. The table has 350,000 to 450,000 clones, roughly 80% seen once. The sequencing sample was made of PBMCs or T cells enriched from blood (not recorded which). Source of these receptors: a woman between 50 and 59 years old who had recovered from COVID-19.

The chain is built from TRBV11-2 and TRBJ2-2; 7 nucleotides agree with TRBD2. CDR3 size: 16 residues. CDR1 and CDR2 (germline): SGHAT, FQNNGV. The J segment lost 1 base and the V segment lost 2 bases, leaving 4 bases of the junction unmatched. In nucleotides, the CDR3 is TGTGCCAGCAGCTTATCCGGGACTAAGAACACCGGGGAGCTGTTTTTT. Translated, it gives CASSLSGTKNTGELFF. The variable domain in full, completed from reference TRBV11-2 and TRBJ2-2, reads EAGVAQSPRYKIIEKRQSVAFWCNPISGHATLYWYQQILGQGPKLLIQFQNNGVVDDSQLPKDRFSAERLKGVDSTLKIQPAKLEDSAVYLCASSLSGTKNTGELFFGEGSRLTVL.

J is TRBJ1-1 and V is TRBV7-2; D gene uncertain. The germline V gene has CDR1 SGHTA and CDR2 FQGNSA. There are 15 residues in the CDR3. Between the trimmed V and J ends, which lost 5 bases and 2 bases, there was a span of 15 bases. The CDR3, as DNA: TGTGCCAGCAGCCCTCGAGGAGTATTAAACACTGAAGCTTTCTTT. This encodes CASSPRGVLNTEAFF. The full variable domain, with the rest looked up from reference TRBV7-2 and TRBJ1-1, is GAGVSQSPSNKVTEKGKDVELRCDPISGHTALYWYRQSLGQGLEFLIYFQGNSAPDKSGLPSDRFSAERTGGSVSTLTIQRTQQEDSAVYLCASSPRGVLNTEAFFGQGTRLTVV.

The J gene is TRBJ1-6, the V gene TRBV7-2, with D uncertain. CDR1 and CDR2 from the germline V gene are SGHTA and FQGNSA. V was clipped by 3 bases and J by 7 bases, with 13 bases between them. CDR3 size: 15 residues. The CDR3 sequence: CASSFMVGGNSPLHF. The CDR3 bases are TGTGCCAGCAGCTTTATGGTGGGAGGAAATTCACCCCTCCACTTT.

CDR3 sequence: CASSQGVQGTNQPQHF. CDR3 coding DNA: TGTGCCAGCAGCCAAGGGGTGCAGGGGACAAATCAGCCCCAGCATTTT. This chain connects TRBV3-1 (or the pseudogene TRBV3-2) to TRBJ1-5; D is possibly TRBD1 (6 bases). The CDR3 covers 16 residues. V lost 1 base and J 4 bases, leaving 14 bases between the germline ends. Germline values: CDR1 LGHDT, CDR2 YNNKEL (reference sequence).

The chain employs TRBV19 and TRBJ2-1; 7 nucleotides line up with TRBD1. CDR3 size: 14 residues. Germline V gene sequence: CDR1 LNHDA, CDR2 SQIVND (reference sequence). The V segment lost 6 bases and the J segment 8 bases; nucleotides outside the gene matches: 10. The CDR3 loop reads CASSLGLQGYEQFF. The DNA of the CDR3 is TGTGCCAGTAGCTTAGGATTACAGGGGTATGAGCAGTTCTTC.

The chain joins TRBV19 to TRBJ2-5, with TRBD2 matching 11 bases. CDR3 size: 16 residues. Germline V gene data show CDR1 as LNHDA and CDR2 as SQIVND (reference sequence). V dropped 5 bases and J dropped 2; count of bases not matched to a gene: 7. The CDR3 sequence is CASSAWGLAEQETQYF. The CDR3 DNA follows: TGTGCCAGTAGTGCCTGGGGACTAGCGGAACAAGAGACCCAGTACTTC.

J is TRBJ1-1 and V is TRBV3-1 (or the pseudogene TRBV3-2); TRBD1 might be the D (5 bases). The V and J ends lost 6 bases and 4 bases respectively, with 18 bases between them. Germline V gives CDR1 LGHDT, CDR2 YNNKEL (reference sequence). The CDR3 has 15 amino acids. CDR3 loop: CASRTNWGVGTEAFF. CDR3 nucleotides: TGTGCCAGCAGGACAAATTGGGGGGTTGGCACTGAAGCTTTCTTT.

The J gene is TRBJ1-3, the V gene TRBV21-1; the table's D call, TRBD1, has no DNA check behind it. TRBV21-1 is described as a pseudogene. CDR3 length: 18 amino acids. CDR3 coding DNA: TGTGCCAGCAGCCCGTCGGTGTGGGGACAGGTGTGTGGAAACACCATATATTTT. This codes for CASSPSVWGQVCGNTIYF.

This clone came up a few times. The sample carries other DNA sequences with the same CDR3. The rearrangement joins TRBV5-1 to TRBJ2-7; 9 bases are a match to TRBD2. CDR1 is SGHRS, CDR2 YFSETQ, per germline. This CDR3 spans 15 amino acids. Trimming removed 1 base from V and 0 bases from J; junction bases left unmatched: 2. CDR3 DNA sequence: TGCGCCAGCAGCTTGAATAGCGGGAGCTCCTACGAGCAGTACTTC. Translating it yields CASSLNSGSSYEQYF.

This clone was seen more than once but under ten times. J is TRBJ1-2 and V is TRBV29-1; D remains unclear. The CDR3 spans 12 residues. In germline, CDR1 is SQVTM, CDR2 ANQGSEA. V lost 8 bases, J lost 4 bases, and 14 bases lay in between. CDR3 nucleotide sequence: TGCAGCCTAAGCGAGGCGGGCTATGGCTACACCTTC. It codes for CSLSEAGYGYTF. The full variable domain, rest sourced from reference TRBV29-1 and TRBJ1-2, is SAVISQKPSRDICQRGTSLTIQCQVDSQVTMMFWYRQQPGQSLTLIATANQGSEATYESGFVIDKFPISRPNLTFSTLTVSNMSPEDSSIYLCSLSEAGYGYTFGSGTRLTVV.

Concerning this clone: The same CDR3 is also encoded by other DNA sequences in this sample. This chain uses TRBV6-5 with TRBJ1-2; D ambiguous. Trimming took off 0 bases at V and 0 bases at J, with 8 bases between the two ends. CDR1 is MNHEY, CDR2 SVGAGI, per germline. The length of the CDR3 is 15 residues. The CDR3 sequence is CASSYSGQANYGYTF. The DNA for the CDR3 is TGTGCCAGCAGTTACTCTGGGCAGGCTAACTATGGCTACACCTTC.

This sequence joins TRBV9 and TRBJ1-2; 7 bases match TRBD1. The CDR3 loop spans 14 amino acids. With V trimmed by 0 bases and J by 6 bases, 5 bases remained unmatched. From germline, CDR1 is SGDLS and CDR2 YYNGEE. The DNA for the CDR3 is TGTGCCAGCAGCGTAGTGCAAGGGGGCCATGGCTACACCTTC. Translation: CASSVVQGGHGYTF.

V usage is TRBV7-2 and J usage is TRBJ1-5; the D is unclear. The germline gives CDR1 SGHTA, CDR2 FQGNSA. Trimming took 5 bases from V and 5 from J, leaving 16 bases between them. The CDR3 spans 15 residues. The CDR3 region has the DNA TGTGCCAGCAGCCATTTGGGGAGTAGTCATCAGCCCCAGCATTTT. Protein: CASSHLGSSHQPQHF.

The chain has TRBV3-1 (or the pseudogene TRBV3-2) and TRBJ1-4; possible D gene TRBD1, 5 bases. Trimming removed 0 bases at V and 6 bases at J, with 23 bases between. From germline, CDR1 is LGHDT and CDR2 YNNKEL (reference sequence). The CDR3 contains 19 residues. CDR3 bases: TGTGCCAGCAGCCAAGAATGGGGCAGAGAATCATCATGGGATGAAAAACTGTTTTTT. It yields the protein CASSQEWGRESSWDEKLFF.

This chain links TRBV9 with TRBJ1-2; D gene unclear. V shed 1 base and J shed 2 bases, with 12 bases lying between them. The CDR3 is 15 residues long. CDR1 is SGDLS and CDR2 is YYNGEE in the germline V gene. The CDR3 bases are TGTGCCAGCAGCGTATCAGGATCAGCCAACTATGGCTACACCTTC. Protein: CASSVSGSANYGYTF.

This clone appeared a single time. This chain connects TRBV15 to TRBJ2-7, with D perhaps matching TRBD2 (6 bases). CDR3 length: 17 residues. The germline CDR1 and CDR2 sequences are LNHNV and YYDKDF (reference sequence). Deletions cut 1 base from V and 1 base from J, with 17 bases between. The CDR3 protein is CATSRVLGLADSYEQYF. CDR3 nucleotide sequence: TGTGCCACCAGCAGAGTCTTGGGTTTAGCGGATTCCTACGAGCAGTACTTC.

The CDR3 coding sequence is TGTGCCAGCAACCTTCGGAGGCAAGGGAGACATAGCTCTGGAAACACCATATATTTT. This codes for CASNLRRQGRHSSGNTIYF. The V gene is TRBV5-6, the J gene TRBJ1-3; D not resolved. CDR3 length: 19 amino acids. The V end was cut by 6 bases, the J end by 0 bases, with 25 bases between. Per germline, CDR1 SGHDT and CDR2 YYEEEE.

This clone was seen only once. The chain couples TRBV29-1 to TRBJ1-4; TRBD1 aligns across 7 bases. Germline V gene sequence: CDR1 SQVTM, CDR2 ANQGSEA. The CDR3 is 13 residues long. J was trimmed by 5 bases and V by 4 bases; bases with no gene match: 4. Here the CDR3 reads CSVGRDRNEKLFF. CDR3 in DNA: TGCAGCGTTGGTCGGGACAGAAATGAAAAACTGTTTTTT.

The CDR3 is CASSPLGDGKGYEQYF. The CDR3 coding sequence is TGTGCCAGCAGCCCCCTGGGTGACGGGAAGGGCTACGAGCAGTACTTC. The chain employs TRBV7-7 and TRBJ2-7; D possibly corresponds to TRBD2 (5 bases). Trimming cost V 5 bases and J 3 bases, with 20 bases left between them. The CDR3 is made up of 16 amino acids. Germline V CDR1 and CDR2: SSHAT, FNYEAQ (reference sequence).

The chain employs TRBV5-6 and TRBJ1-2, with D possibly being TRBD1 (6 bases). The ends were cut back, 3 bases at V and 8 bases at J, with 17 bases in the middle. CDR3 length: 14 residues. Per germline, CDR1 SGHDT and CDR2 YYEEEE. DNA of the CDR3: TGTGCCAGCAGCTCCTCCGGGGGGGCGCGGGGCTACACCTTC. It translates to CASSSSGGARGYTF.

The J gene is TRBJ1-1, the V gene TRBV30; D gene unclear. This CDR3 has 13 residues. Germline V gene data show CDR1 as GTSNPN and CDR2 as SVGIG (reference sequence). The V end lost 3 bases, the J end lost 1 base, and 9 bases lay between the germline ends. The CDR3 reads CAWRSGGNTEAFF. The DNA for the CDR3 is TGTGCCTGGAGGTCCGGAGGGAACACTGAAGCTTTCTTT.

The chain recombines TRBV18 with TRBJ2-2, with D uncertain. The CDR3 length is 12 residues. Germline values: CDR1 KGHSH, CDR2 LQKENI. V lost 3 bases and J lost 8, with 7 bases in between. CDR3 loop: CASSPPRGELFF. Written as DNA, the CDR3 is TGTGCCAGCTCACCCCCCAGGGGGGAGCTGTTTTTT. The whole variable domain, filled in from reference TRBV18 and TRBJ2-2, reads NAGVMQNPRHLVRRRGQEARLRCSPMKGHSHVYWYRQLPEEGLKFMVYLQKENIIDESGMPKERFSAEFPKEGPSILRIQQVVRGDSAAYFCASSPPRGELFFGEGSRLTVL.

V is TRBV7-2 and J is TRBJ1-6; D unresolved. The CDR3 is 13 amino acids. In germline, CDR1 is SGHTA, CDR2 FQGNSA. Trimming pared 5 bases from V and 12 bases from J, leaving 14 bases between. This CDR3 is CASSQPGNLPLHF. For the CDR3, the DNA is TGTGCCAGCAGCCAACCCGGGAACTTACCCCTCCACTTT.

V gene TRBV7-2 combines with J gene TRBJ1-6; D is perhaps TRBD1 (5 bases). The length of the CDR3 is 15 residues. Trimming pared 8 bases from V and 7 bases from J, leaving 18 bases between. Germline CDR1 reads SGHTA; CDR2 reads FQGNSA. CDR3 protein: CASRAGGRLNSPLHF. The CDR3 nucleotides read TGTGCCAGCCGGGCGGGGGGTCGGTTGAATTCACCCCTCCACTTT.

The chain combines TRBV6-5 with TRBJ1-1; D perhaps matches TRBD1 (5 bases). This CDR3 has 13 residues. Germline CDR1 is MNHEY and CDR2 is SVGAGI. Trimming took 10 bases from V and 1 from J, leaving 13 bases between them. The CDR3 here is CATTGVSNTEAFF. The CDR3 region has the DNA TGTGCCACGACGGGGGTTTCGAACACTGAAGCTTTCTTT.

V gene TRBV18 combines with J gene TRBJ2-6, with D perhaps matching TRBD1 (5 bases). The length of the CDR3 is 16 residues. Germline loops: CDR1 KGHSH, CDR2 LQKENI. Trimming took 0 bases from V and 2 from J, leaving 8 bases between them. The CDR3 reads CASSPPGRAGANVLTF. CDR3 sequence (DNA): TGTGCCAGCTCACCACCGGGCAGGGCTGGGGCCAACGTCCTGACTTTC.

V gene TRBV2 combines with J gene TRBJ2-7; 11 bases fit TRBD2. J gave up 4 bases and V 0 bases, and 11 bases lay outside the gene matches. The CDR3 length is 18 residues. The germline gives CDR1 SNHLY, CDR2 FYNNEI. This chain's CDR3 is CASSEALGGLAEVYEQYF. DNA for the CDR3: TGTGCCAGCAGTGAAGCGCTCGGGGGACTAGCGGAGGTTTACGAGCAGTACTTC.

The V and J genes are TRBV2 and TRBJ1-1, with unresolved D. Per germline, CDR1 SNHLY and CDR2 FYNNEI. V was shortened by 0 bases and J by 3 bases, with 8 bases between the two germline ends. The CDR3 is made up of 14 amino acids. DNA of the CDR3: TGTGCCAGCAGTGAAGCTGTACGGGACACTGAAGCTTTCTTT. Its protein is CASSEAVRDTEAFF.

This clone is a singleton in its sample. One junction end disagrees with the germline gene, perhaps due to a read error. The chain joins TRBV6-5 to TRBJ1-2; 11 bases line up with TRBD1. Germline V gene sequence: CDR1 MNHEY, CDR2 SVGAGI. This CDR3 comprises 15 residues. CDR3 DNA sequence: TGTGCCAGCAGTCCTCCCGGGACAGGGGGAGCCATGGTGGCCTTC. Amino acids: CASSPPGTGGAMVAF.